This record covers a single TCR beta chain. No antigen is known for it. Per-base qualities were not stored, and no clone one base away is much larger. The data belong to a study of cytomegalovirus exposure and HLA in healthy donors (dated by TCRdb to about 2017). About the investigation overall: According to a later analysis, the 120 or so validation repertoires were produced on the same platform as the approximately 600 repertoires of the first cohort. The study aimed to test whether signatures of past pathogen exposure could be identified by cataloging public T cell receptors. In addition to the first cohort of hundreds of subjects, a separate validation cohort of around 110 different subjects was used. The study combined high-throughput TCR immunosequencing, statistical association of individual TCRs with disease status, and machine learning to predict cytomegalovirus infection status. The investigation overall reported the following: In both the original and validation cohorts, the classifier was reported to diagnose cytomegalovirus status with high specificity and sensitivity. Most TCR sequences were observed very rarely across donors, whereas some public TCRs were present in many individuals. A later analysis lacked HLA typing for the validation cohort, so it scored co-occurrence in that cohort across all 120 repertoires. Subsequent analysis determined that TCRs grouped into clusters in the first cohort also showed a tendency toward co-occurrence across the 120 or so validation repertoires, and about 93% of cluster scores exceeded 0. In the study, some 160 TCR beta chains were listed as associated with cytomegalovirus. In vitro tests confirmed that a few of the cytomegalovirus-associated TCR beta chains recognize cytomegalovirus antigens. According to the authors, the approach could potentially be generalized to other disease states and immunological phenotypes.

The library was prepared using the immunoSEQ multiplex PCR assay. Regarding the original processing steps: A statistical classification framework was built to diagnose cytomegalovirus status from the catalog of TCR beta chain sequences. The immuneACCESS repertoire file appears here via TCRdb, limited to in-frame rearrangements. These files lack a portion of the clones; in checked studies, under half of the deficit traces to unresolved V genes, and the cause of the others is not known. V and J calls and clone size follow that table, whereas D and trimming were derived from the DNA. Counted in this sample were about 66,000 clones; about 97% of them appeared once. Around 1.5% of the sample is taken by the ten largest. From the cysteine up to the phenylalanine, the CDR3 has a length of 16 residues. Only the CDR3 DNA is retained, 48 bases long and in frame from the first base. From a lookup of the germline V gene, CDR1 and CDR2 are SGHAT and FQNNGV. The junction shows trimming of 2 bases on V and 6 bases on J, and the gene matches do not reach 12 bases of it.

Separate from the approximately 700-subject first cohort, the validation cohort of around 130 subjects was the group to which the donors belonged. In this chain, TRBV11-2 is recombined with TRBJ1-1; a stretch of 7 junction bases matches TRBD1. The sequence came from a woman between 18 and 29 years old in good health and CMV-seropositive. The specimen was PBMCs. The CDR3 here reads CASSLTQRTGRPEAFF. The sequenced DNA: TGTGCCAGCAGCTTAACACAAAGGACAGGTCGGCCTGAAGCTTTCTTT.